Shown below are 6 T cell receptor beta chains from a single sample sequenced in a study of shared clonotypes between healthy human individuals. Some clones are missing from TCRdb's copy, which holds only in-frame ones; the method was immunoSEQ multiplex PCR. The sample includes about 1.1 million clones, more than 75% of them seen just once. The material sequenced was memory CD4+ T cells from PBMCs. Sample subset: CD45RA-negative fraction. These receptors came from a young man in good health. Some clones in this sample may be carry-over from other donors' samples.

For this clone: This specimen includes other DNA sequences encoding the same CDR3. The CDR3 DNA reads as TGCGCCAGCAGCTTGGGAGGTTGGGGCACCGGGGAGCTGTTTTTT. This codes for CASSLGGWGTGELFF. This chain links TRBV5-1 with TRBJ2-2, with D unresolved. The length of the CDR3 is 15 residues. The V gene's germline CDR1 is SGHRS and CDR2 YFSETQ. V lost 0 bases, J lost 4 bases, and 10 bases lay in between.

This clone was observed a handful of times. This chain links TRBV9 with TRBJ2-5, with D uncertain. V was pared by 3 bases and J by 5 bases, with 11 bases between. Germline-derived CDR1 and CDR2 are SGDLS and YYNGEE. The CDR3 is made up of 13 amino acids. The CDR3 sequence is CASSAPVVETQYF. CDR3 DNA sequence: TGTGCCAGCAGCGCCCCAGTTGTCGAGACCCAGTACTTC.

The rearrangement links TRBV4-2 to TRBJ1-2; no clear D. The CDR3 spans 13 residues. Germline V gene lookup returns CDR1 LGHNA and CDR2 YNFKEQ. V lost 4 bases and J lost 4, with 10 bases in between. CDR3 sequence: CASSPGRFYGYTF. DNA for the CDR3: TGTGCCAGCAGCCCGGGAAGGTTCTATGGCTACACCTTC.

CDR3 sequence reads: CASSFQVHNEQFF. Written as DNA, the CDR3 is TGTGCCAGCAGCTTTCAGGTCCACAATGAGCAGTTCTTC. The rearrangement joins TRBV7-9 to TRBJ2-1; D not certain. Germline CDR1 and CDR2: SEHNR and FQNEAQ (reference sequence). V dropped 3 bases and J dropped 5 bases, with 8 bases sitting between them. The length of the CDR3 is 13 residues.

The rearrangement links TRBV27 to TRBJ1-1; D unresolved. The length of the CDR3 is 15 residues. Germline-derived CDR1 and CDR2 are MNHEY and SMNVEV (reference sequence). Trimming cost V 7 bases and J 0 bases, with 15 bases left between them. The CDR3 protein is CASTGNGKLNTEAFF. The DNA of the CDR3 is TGTGCCAGCACGGGTAACGGGAAGCTGAACACTGAAGCTTTCTTT.

This clone was seen a handful of times. V usage is TRBV2 and J usage is TRBJ1-1; no clear D gene. V lost 4 bases, J lost 1 base, and 7 bases lay in between. CDR1 and CDR2 (germline): SNHLY, FYNNEI. This CDR3 is 13 amino acids long. The CDR3 sequence: CASSAQANTEAFF. In DNA, the CDR3 is TGTGCCAGCAGTGCACAAGCGAACACTGAAGCTTTCTTT.